These 10 T cell receptor beta chains were all obtained from the same sample, sequenced in a study of blood T cell repertoires in COVID-19. Only in-frame clones appear in the TCRdb table, and some are missing; sequencing was by immunoSEQ multiplex PCR. Of approximately 200,000 clones in the sample, approximately 80% were seen once. Sequenced sample: peripheral blood. These receptors all stem from a woman aged 45-59 years with acute or convalescent COVID-19.

The rearrangement joins TRBV6-5 to TRBJ1-1; 7 nucleotides agree with TRBD1. CDR1 and CDR2 (germline): MNHEY, SVGAGI. The CDR3 consists of 16 residues. V lost 3 bases, J lost 7 bases, and 14 bases stayed unmatched. The CDR3 spells CASSYLSEGQLLEAFF. The CDR3 DNA follows: TGTGCCAGCAGTTATCTTTCCGAGGGACAGTTACTTGAAGCTTTCTTT.

The genes are TRBV27 and TRBJ1-5; D uncertain. CDR1 and CDR2 from the germline V gene are MNHEY and SMNVEV (reference sequence). This CDR3 contains 11 residues. Trimming left V 8 bases short and J 4 bases short, with 6 bases between. CDR3 in amino acids: CASRVNQPQHF. CDR3 DNA sequence: TGTGCCAGCCGCGTAAATCAGCCCCAGCATTTT.

The chain combines TRBV9 with TRBJ2-1; D gene unclear. The germline gives CDR1 SGDLS, CDR2 YYNGEE. The V gene lost 0 bases and the J gene lost 1 base, with 11 bases spanning the gap. This CDR3 is built from 16 residues. The CDR3 DNA reads TGTGCCAGCAGCGTAGCAACGGGTGGGTCCTACAATGAGCAGTTCTTC. Translation gives CASSVATGGSYNEQFF.

About this clone: The same CDR3 is also encoded by other DNA sequences in this sample. The chain joins TRBV4-3 to TRBJ1-5; a weak D match, TRBD1 (5 bases). Trimming pared 0 bases from V and 2 bases from J, leaving 11 bases between. This CDR3 has 16 amino acids. Per germline, CDR1 LGHNA and CDR2 YSLEER. The CDR3 region is CASSQDLRGGNQPQHF. The CDR3 nucleotides read TGCGCCAGCAGCCAAGATCTAAGGGGTGGCAATCAGCCCCAGCATTTT.

The chain recombines TRBV3-1 (or the pseudogene TRBV3-2) with TRBJ1-4; D ambiguous. This CDR3 has 14 amino acids. Germline V gives CDR1 LGHDT, CDR2 YNNKEL (reference sequence). V lost 5 bases and J 2 bases, leaving 9 bases between the germline ends. CDR3 in DNA: TGTGCCAGCAGCTTGGGCGCCACTAATGAAAAACTGTTTTTT. Amino acid sequence: CASSLGATNEKLFF.

The rearrangement joins TRBV6-6 to TRBJ2-7, with 7 bases matching TRBD1. Germline CDR1 and CDR2: MNHNY and SVGAGI (reference sequence). The J segment lost 2 bases and the V segment lost 7 bases, leaving 11 bases of the junction unmatched. The CDR3 consists of 15 residues. DNA of the CDR3: TGTGCCAGCACCAACGAGGCAGGGGGACCCTACGAGCAGTACTTC. Translating it yields CASTNEAGGPYEQYF.

This clone was detected once. V is TRBV10-3 and J is TRBJ2-1; 11 positions agree with TRBD2. V was clipped by 0 bases and J by 6 bases; unmatched bases: 1. This CDR3 is 15 amino acids long. The germline V gene has CDR1 ENHRY and CDR2 SYGVKD. The CDR3 here is CAISESTSGANEQFF. The CDR3 region has the DNA TGTGCCATCAGTGAGTCGACTAGCGGGGCCAATGAGCAGTTCTTC.

The gene calls are TRBV4-3 and TRBJ2-5; the match to TRBD2 covers 9 bases. Per the germline V gene, CDR1 is LGHNA and CDR2 is YSLEER. V lost 3 bases and J lost 5; bases outside the gene matches: 7. The CDR3 runs to 15 residues. Here the CDR3 DNA reads TGCGCCAGCAGCCACGGTTTAGCGGGGGAGGAGACCCAGTACTTC. This gives the protein CASSHGLAGEETQYF.

The chain carries TRBV29-1 and TRBJ2-7, with a possible D match to TRBD1 (6 bases). V was trimmed by 3 bases and J by 0 bases, leaving 9 bases between them. Germline CDR1 is SQVTM and CDR2 is ANQGSEA. This CDR3 is 13 amino acids long. In nucleotides, the CDR3 is TGCAGCGTTGAGCCGGACAGCTCCTACGAGCAGTACTTC. This encodes CSVEPDSSYEQYF.

The V call is TRBV28, the J call TRBJ2-7; 11 nucleotides match TRBD2. This CDR3 is 15 amino acids long. V dropped 6 bases and J dropped 2; count of bases not matched to a gene: 6. The V gene's germline CDR1 is MDHEN and CDR2 SYDVKM. CDR3 amino acids: CASSSGTSGPYEQYF. As DNA, the CDR3 is TGTGCCAGCAGCTCCGGGACTAGCGGTCCCTACGAGCAGTACTTC.